One and the same sample provided the 6 T cell receptor beta chains below, sequenced in a study of blood T cells in healthy people across ages. PCR was performed a second time for about 7 to 11 cycles using a sample-barcoded 5' primer and a J-beta primer mix. TCRdb itself ran the 5' RACE reads through MiXCR, one entry per CDR3 protein. The sample consists of about 930,000 distinct CDR3 sequences, 25% to 30% of them appearing once. The sample was also reused in another study, on T cells of mothers and their children.

The source material was blood. All receptors derive from a woman in her forties in good health.

There are many counts of this clonotype. In nucleotides, the CDR3 is TGCAGTGCTGTGGGACAGGGGGACTATGGCTACACCTTC. It encodes CSAVGQGDYGYTF. The V call is TRBV20-1, the J call TRBJ1-2, with TRBD1 matching 11 bases. Germline V CDR1 and CDR2: DFQATT, SNEGSKA (reference sequence). Trimming removed 5 bases from V and 3 bases from J; junction bases left unmatched: 2. There are 13 residues in the CDR3.

Remarks on this clonotype: A much larger clone lies one base from this, so it may be a read error. The gene calls are TRBV4-1 and TRBJ2-3; D perhaps matches TRBD1 (6 bases). The CDR3 spans 16 residues. V was clipped by 0 bases and J by 0 bases, with 10 bases between them. CDR1 is MGHRA and CDR2 is YSYEKL in the germline V gene. CDR3 bases: TGCGCCAGCAGCCAAGATTGGACAGTCAGCACAGATACGCAGTATTTT. This codes for CASSQDWTVSTDTQYF.

At least ten counts were recorded for this clonotype. V usage is TRBV20-1 and J usage is TRBJ2-6; possible D gene TRBD1, 6 bases. The length of the CDR3 is 18 residues. V was trimmed by 4 bases and J by 1 base, leaving 20 bases between them. From germline, CDR1 is DFQATT and CDR2 SNEGSKA (reference sequence). CDR3 sequence (DNA): TGCAGTGCTACACGGCCGGGACAAAAAAAATCTGGGGCCAACGTCCTGACTTTC. Translating it yields CSATRPGQKKSGANVLTF.

Worth noting for this clonotype: Possible read error: a much larger clone is one base away. The chain links TRBV4-1 to TRBJ2-1; perhaps TRBD1 as D (5 bases). The V end lost 2 bases, the J end lost 7 bases, and 12 bases lay between the germline ends. The CDR3 loop spans 14 amino acids. Germline V gene lookup returns CDR1 MGHRA and CDR2 YSYEKL. The CDR3 bases are TGCGCCAGCAGCCAACCCCTGGGGCGGAATGAGCAGTTCTTC. Its translation is CASSQPLGRNEQFF.

V gene TRBV4-3 combines with J gene TRBJ2-2; tentatively, D is TRBD2 (6 bases). Germline V gene lookup returns CDR1 LGHNA and CDR2 YSLEER. V gave up 4 bases and J gave up 0 bases, with 12 bases separating them. The CDR3 has 16 amino acids. The CDR3 nucleotides are TGCGCCAGCAGCCGTACCGGGACTTCGAACACCGGGGAGCTGTTTTTT. Its translation is CASSRTGTSNTGELFF.

This clonotype came up a few times. The chain employs TRBV4-2 and TRBJ2-5; the D gene could be TRBD1 or TRBD2 (6 bases each). Germline CDR1 and CDR2: LGHNA and YNFKEQ. This CDR3 is 15 amino acids long. V shed 4 bases and J shed 4 bases, with 16 bases lying between them. The CDR3 is CASSRTIGGGETQYF. The DNA of the CDR3 is TGTGCCAGCAGCCGAACTATCGGAGGGGGAGAGACCCAGTACTTC.